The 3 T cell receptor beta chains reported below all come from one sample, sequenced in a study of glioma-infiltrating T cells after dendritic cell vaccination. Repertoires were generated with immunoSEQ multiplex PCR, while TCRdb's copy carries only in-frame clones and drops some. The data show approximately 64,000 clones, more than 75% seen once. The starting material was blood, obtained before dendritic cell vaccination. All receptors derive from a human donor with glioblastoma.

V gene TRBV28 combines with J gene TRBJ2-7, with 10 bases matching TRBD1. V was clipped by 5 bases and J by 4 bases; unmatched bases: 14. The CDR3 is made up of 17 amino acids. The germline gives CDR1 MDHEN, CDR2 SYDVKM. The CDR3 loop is CASSPGVPGTGVYEQYF. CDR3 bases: TGTGCCAGCAGTCCGGGGGTTCCCGGGACAGGGGTTTACGAGCAGTACTTC.

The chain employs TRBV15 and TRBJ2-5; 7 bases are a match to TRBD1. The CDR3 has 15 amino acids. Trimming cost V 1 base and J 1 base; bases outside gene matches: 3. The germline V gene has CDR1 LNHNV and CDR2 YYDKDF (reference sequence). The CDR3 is CATSRGRQGQETQYF. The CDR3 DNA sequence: TGTGCCACCAGCAGAGGGCGACAGGGCCAAGAGACCCAGTACTTC.

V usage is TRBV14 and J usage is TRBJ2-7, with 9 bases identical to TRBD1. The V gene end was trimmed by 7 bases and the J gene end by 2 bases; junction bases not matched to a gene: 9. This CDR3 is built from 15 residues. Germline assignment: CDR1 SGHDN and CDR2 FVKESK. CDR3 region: CASTPTGGVTYEQYF. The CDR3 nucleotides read TGTGCCAGCACACCGACAGGGGGGGTAACCTACGAGCAGTACTTC.